In its sample, the clone carrying this T cell receptor beta chain was seen once. The antigen remains unidentified. Germline CDR1 and CDR2: MNHNS and SASEGT. Trimming stripped 5 bases from V and 5 bases from J, with 15 bases between. This CDR3 comprises 14 residues. This entry is derived from a study of T cell repertoires in cytomegalovirus infection. Study background: Researchers turned to recently identified HLA-C-restricted CMV epitopes as well as well-studied HLA-B-restricted ones. It can be stated that public TCR beta signatures indicated CMV infection as well as a matching HLA type. Study findings and constraints: In two of eight donors, the top clonotype was HLA-C-restricted CMV-specific. Public TCR beta family frequency separated CMV-and-HLA carriers, including in an independent cohort.

TCRdb redid the calling of the reads with MiXCR, one entry per CDR3 protein. The table includes approximately 1,000,000 distinct CDR3 sequences, approximately 31% detected once. The material was cultured CD8+ T cells from PBMCs, obtained from culture after CMV antigen stimulation. The sequence came from a human donor in good health (CMV status not recorded). Some clones in this sample may be carry-over from other donors' samples. The chain employs TRBV6-1 and TRBJ2-5; no reliable D call. The CDR3: CASSYVRRRETQYF. CDR3 nucleotides: TGTGCCAGCAGTTATGTGAGGCGCAGGGAGACCCAGTACTTC.